This T cell receptor beta chain was recovered during a study of tumor-infiltrating lymphocytes in primary liver carcinoma. Whole-study results and caveats: Compared with blood, tumor repertoires held significantly more in their top 250 clones. Since sampling was bulk and unsorted, CD4+ and CD8+ repertoires were not compared.

The CDR3 has 17 amino acids. Germline CDR1 is MNHEY and CDR2 is SVGEGT. The input was 450 to 500 ng total RNA; TCR beta cDNA was made from it with a constant-region primer. Slightly modified ARM-PCR with three nested multiplex PCR rounds yielded TCR beta libraries. Both of the initial two PCR rounds ran for about 11 cycles and employed TRBV1-TRBV30 forward primers alongside a C-beta reverse primer. One entry per CDR3 protein, called by TCRdb with MiXCR from the multiplex PCR reads. The data contain some 320,000 distinct CDR3 sequences, roughly two thirds of them singletons. Researchers drew blood RNA from unsorted whole blood and extracted germline DNA as well. Collected before surgery were roughly 4 milliliters of peripheral blood. On this clonotype itself: Its antigen remains unidentified. A read error is possible here, since a much larger clone lies one base away.

The origin of this receptor is a man aged 35 to 55 with primary liver carcinoma and hepatitis B virus infection. The rearrangement joins TRBV6-2 or TRBV6-3 to TRBJ2-2; TRBD2 matches 13 bases. The source material was peripheral blood. The DNA for the CDR3 is TGTGCCAGCAGTTCCCCGGGACTAGCGGGATTTGCCGGGAAGCTGTTTTTT. This encodes CASSSPGLAGFAGKLFF.